This TCR beta chain was captured in a study of CD8 T cells in ankylosing spondylitis. Study-wide points: In the blood and synovial fluid of reactive arthritis, some motif variants had been previously reported. Reports say disease-linked clones showed up significantly more in matched ankylosing spondylitis synovial fluid.

The CDR3 runs 14 residues. Per germline, CDR1 SEHNR and CDR2 FQNEAQ (reference sequence). V was trimmed by 3 bases and J by 4 bases, leaving 12 bases between them. Quantitative 5'-RACE with molecular barcodes produced the TCR beta libraries. In TCRdb, the 5' RACE reads were re-called with MiXCR into one record per CDR3 protein. The data hold roughly 160,000 distinct CDR3 sequences, with around 10% observed a single time. For this clonotype: Its antigen is as yet unknown.

The TCR sequence derives from a male donor with ankylosing spondylitis or in good health (not recorded which). The chain couples TRBV7-9 to TRBJ1-1; possible D gene TRBD1, 5 bases. The sequenced material came from blood, either unsorted or a sorted T cell fraction (not recorded which). The CDR3 spells CASSLRSGVTEAFF. CDR3 nucleotide sequence: TGTGCCAGCAGCTTGCGTTCGGGGGTCACTGAAGCTTTCTTT.